This TCR beta chain stems from a study of cytomegalovirus exposure and HLA in healthy donors. Study as a whole: Unique TCRs from HLA-typed donors, roughly 87 million of them, were held in an early data release.

PCR involved 60 Vbeta and 13 Jbeta primers. Original data processing: Approximately 12 million of 80 million to 85 million unique TCR beta chains were shared, per a later count. Sequenced by immunoSEQ multiplex PCR; TCRdb stores in-frame clones only, minus some. The V and J calls and clone size were taken over from that table, and D and trimming were inferred from the DNA. The table has 150,000 to 200,000 clones, about 77% seen once; the top ten hold about 6%. This clone is a singleton in its sample. The antigen remains unidentified. Whole-study findings and limits: Among TCR beta chains of equal frequency, HLA-associated ones were more clonally expanded in a later analysis. High sensitivity and specificity were reportedly achieved when the classifier diagnosed cytomegalovirus status.

This CDR3 region has 15 residues. Losses at the gene ends were 3 bases for V and 2 bases for J; bases not matched to a gene: 6. Germline V lookup: CDR1 MNHNS, CDR2 SASEGT. The material sequenced was PBMCs. V and J are TRBV6-1 and TRBJ1-2; TRBD1 aligns across 7 bases. This sequence was found in a woman aged 30 to 39 in good health and CMV-seropositive. The CDR3 DNA is TGTGCCAGCAGTGAGCCGGGACAGAGAAACTATGGCTACACCTTC. Its protein product is CASSEPGQRNYGYTF.